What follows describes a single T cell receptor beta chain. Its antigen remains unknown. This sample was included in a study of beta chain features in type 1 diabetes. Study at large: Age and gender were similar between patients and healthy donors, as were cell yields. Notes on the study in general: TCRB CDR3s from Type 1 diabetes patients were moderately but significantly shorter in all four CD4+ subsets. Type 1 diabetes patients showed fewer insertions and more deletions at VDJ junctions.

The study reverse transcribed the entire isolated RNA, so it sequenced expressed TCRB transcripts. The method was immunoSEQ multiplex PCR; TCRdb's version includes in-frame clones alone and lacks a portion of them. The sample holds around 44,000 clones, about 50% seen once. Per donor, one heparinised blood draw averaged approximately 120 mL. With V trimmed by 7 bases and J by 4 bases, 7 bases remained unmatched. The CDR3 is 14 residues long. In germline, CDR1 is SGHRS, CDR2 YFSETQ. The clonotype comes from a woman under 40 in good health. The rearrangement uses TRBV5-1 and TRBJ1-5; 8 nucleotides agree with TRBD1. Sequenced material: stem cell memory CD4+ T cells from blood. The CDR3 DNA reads TGCGCCAGCGCCCGGACAGGGCTGAATCAGCCCCAGCATTTT. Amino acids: CASARTGLNQPQHF.